This T cell receptor beta chain was obtained from a study of shared clonotypes between healthy human individuals. Naive-designated CD8 cells lacked CD45RO, were positively enriched for CCR7, and omitted terminally differentiated effector memory CD45RA+ cells. Assay used: immunoSEQ multiplex PCR; TCRdb lists only in-frame clones, some missing. Here the sample spans over 750,000 clones, approximately 97% being singletons. V lost 3 bases and J lost 1; bases outside the gene matches: 10. The length of the CDR3 is 17 residues. Germline V lookup: CDR1 ENHRY, CDR2 SYGVKD. The sequence was collected from a man in his thirties or forties in good health. The chain uses TRBV10-3 and TRBJ1-1, with 8 positions matching TRBD1. The sequenced sample was naive CD8+ T cells sorted from blood. The CDR3 nucleotides are TGTGCCATCAGTGAATCTATGGACAGGGCTTCGAACACTGAAGCTTTCTTT. This encodes CAISESMDRASNTEAFF.